These T cell receptor beta chains were read from a single sample in a study of blood T cell repertoires in COVID-19. The method was immunoSEQ multiplex PCR; TCRdb's version includes in-frame clones alone and lacks a portion of them. The table lists fewer than 500,000 clones, roughly 90% of them singletons, with more than 1.4% in the top ten. Sequencing input: peripheral blood. These receptors were taken from a woman aged 30 to 39 with active or convalescent COVID-19. Both conserved end residues are part of each CDR3.

TRBJ1-6 | TRBV2 | CASKDRLYNSPLHF
TRBJ1-1 | TRBV30 | CAWSEMTGSNTEAFF
TRBJ1-6 | TRBV3-1/TRBV3-2 | CASSQDHRGRGNSPLHF
TRBJ2-7 | TRBV6-5 | CANSWDRVGEQYF
TRBJ2-1 | TRBV19 | CASSPGTSGGAYNEQFF
TRBJ2-3 | TRBV18 | CASSPQQGTTDTQYF
TRBJ2-3 | TRBV27 | CASSFLFATVNTDTQYF
TRBJ1-1 | TRBV5-1 | CASSLDMNTEAFF
TRBJ1-2 | TRBV29-1 | CSVYEGYTF
TRBJ1-5 | TRBV4-1 | CASSQERTESNQPQHF
TRBJ2-1 | TRBV7-8 | CASSLAGLGNNEQFF
TRBJ1-2 | TRBV21-1 | CANLLWDTNYGYTF
TRBJ1-1 | TRBV4-1 | CASSEVVNTEAFF
TRBJ2-2 | TRBV19 | CASSIVPAGELFF
TRBJ1-3 | TRBV5-1 | CASSFQGTGGVGNTIYF
TRBJ2-1 | TRBV5-6 | CASSLAGRNEQFF
TRBJ2-3 | TRBV4-1 | CASSQEFSGGTDTQYF